Shown below are 12 T cell receptor beta chains from a single sample sequenced in a study of T cell repertoires in aging, cancer and after chemotherapy (dated by TCRdb to between 2019 and 2020). Instead of sorted cells or RNA, genomic DNA extracted from peripheral blood served as the source for amplifying TCR beta rearrangements. TCRdb names Illumina MiSeq as the instrument used. Using a mixed TRB-A/B primer pool, multiplex touch-down PCR amplified rearranged TRB sequences covering the V, D and J segments. In TCRdb, the public reads were trimmed at Q25 with fastp and aligned with MiXCR, with productive beta chains retained. Merged by CDR3 protein, the rows form single entries marked with the most common genes and DNA. Within this sample are some 19,000 distinct CDR3 sequences, with approximately 35% of them counted one time only. The top ten constitute about 15% of the sample. Sequenced input: blood. The receptors were gathered from a human donor with a solid tumor.

This clonotype was counted once. The genes are TRBV12-3 or TRBV12-4 and TRBJ2-2; D not certain. V lost 7 bases and J 0 bases, leaving 15 bases between the germline ends. The CDR3 runs 16 residues. The chain's CDR3 is CASIPNGLSNTGELFF. CDR3 DNA sequence: TGTGCCAGCATCCCGAATGGGCTATCGAACACCGGGGAGCTGTTTTTT.

The V and J genes are TRBV12-3 or TRBV12-4 and TRBJ2-1; D gene uncertain. The CDR3 is 14 amino acids. The ends were cut back, 8 bases at V and 5 bases at J, with 16 bases in the middle. The CDR3 sequence is CASSALVPDNEQFF. DNA for the CDR3: TGTGCCAGCTCCGCCCTAGTACCGGACAATGAGCAGTTCTTC.

In nucleotides, the CDR3 is TGCAGTGCTAGAGATCTGAGGGTTCATTCCTACAATGAGCAGTTCTTC. Amino acids: CSARDLRVHSYNEQFF. This chain uses TRBV20-1 with TRBJ2-1, with TRBD2 as a possible D gene (5 bases). The germline V gene has CDR1 DFQATT and CDR2 SNEGSKA (reference sequence). CDR3 length: 16 amino acids. The V end was cut by 0 bases, the J end by 1 base, with 13 bases between.

The rearrangement links TRBV6-2 or TRBV6-3 to TRBJ2-2, with D uncertain. CDR3 length equals 13 residues. V lost 5 bases and J 2 bases, leaving 6 bases between the germline ends. Germline-derived CDR1 and CDR2 are MNHEY and SVGEGT. The CDR3 region is CASSPSNTGELFF. The CDR3 nucleotides read TGTGCCAGCAGTCCCTCAAACACCGGGGAGCTGTTTTTT.

This clonotype occurred once. V usage is TRBV9 and J usage is TRBJ2-5, with 13 bases that match TRBD2. Germline loops: CDR1 SGDLS, CDR2 YYNGEE. The V segment lost 4 bases and the J segment 6 bases; nucleotides outside the gene matches: 6. There are 15 residues in the CDR3. CDR3: CASSPRTSGSKTQYF. The CDR3 DNA sequence: TGTGCCAGCAGCCCCCGGACTAGCGGGAGTAAGACCCAGTACTTC.

This clonotype was picked up a small number of times. The chain employs TRBV27 and TRBJ2-1; 12 nucleotides match TRBD2. The germline V gene encodes CDR1 MNHEY and CDR2 SMNVEV (reference sequence). The V segment lost 4 bases and the J segment 4 bases; nucleotides outside the gene matches: 11. CDR3 length: 18 amino acids. The CDR3 DNA follows: TGTGCCAGCAGTTCCACCACTAGCGGGGGGCCGGGGTACAATGAGCAGTTCTTC. Protein product: CASSSTTSGGPGYNEQFF.

The chain carries TRBV20-1 and TRBJ1-2, with D possibly matching TRBD1 (6 bases). CDR1 and CDR2 (germline): DFQATT, SNEGSKA (reference sequence). The V and J ends lost 0 bases and 2 bases respectively, with 16 bases between them. The CDR3 is made up of 16 amino acids. CDR3 DNA sequence: TGCAGTGCTAGAGATGTTGCGGGGGGCGCGAACTATGGCTACACCTTC. Encoded protein: CSARDVAGGANYGYTF.

V gene TRBV5-1 combines with J gene TRBJ2-5, with 7 nucleotides matching TRBD2. CDR1 is SGHRS, CDR2 YFSETQ, per germline. V lost 4 bases to trimming and J lost 1 base; unmatched junction nucleotides: 1. The length of the CDR3 is 13 residues. CDR3 amino acids: CASSIAGQETQYF. In DNA form, the CDR3 reads TGCGCCAGCAGCATAGCGGGCCAAGAGACCCAGTACTTC.

About this clonotype: Being one base from a much bigger clone, this may be a read error. The chain combines TRBV11-1 with TRBJ2-5; D possibly matches TRBD1 or TRBD2 (5 bases each). CDR1 is SGHAT, CDR2 FQDESV, per germline (reference sequence). Trimming took off 6 bases at V and 4 bases at J, with 24 bases between the two ends. The length of the CDR3 is 17 residues. CDR3 loop: CASRRDGLSGRRETQYF. In DNA form, the CDR3 reads TGTGCCAGCAGACGAGACGGGCTTTCAGGGAGACGAGAGACCCAGTACTTC.

The sample holds a few counts of this clonotype. J is TRBJ2-1 and V is TRBV29-1; tentative D call: TRBD1 (6 bases). Trimming pared 7 bases from V and 7 bases from J, leaving 17 bases between. The CDR3 consists of 13 residues. Per germline, CDR1 SQVTM and CDR2 ANQGSEA. The CDR3 spells CSATGLRGNEQFF. In DNA form, the CDR3 reads TGCAGCGCCACCGGTCTAAGGGGGAATGAGCAGTTCTTC.

This clonotype was recorded a few times. This sequence joins TRBV6-1 and TRBJ2-3, with TRBD1 identical over 11 bases. With V trimmed by 7 bases and J by 7 bases, 10 bases remained unmatched. The germline V gene has CDR1 MNHNS and CDR2 SASEGT. The CDR3 runs 15 residues. The CDR3 here is CASNQGQGASYTQYF. The DNA of the CDR3 is TGTGCCAGCAACCAAGGACAGGGGGCGAGTTATACGCAGTATTTT.

A few counts support this clonotype. V gene TRBV14 combines with J gene TRBJ2-7, with D unresolved. The germline V and J ends were trimmed by 1 base and 3 bases, with 10 bases remaining between them. The CDR3 is 14 residues long. Per the germline V gene, CDR1 is SGHDN and CDR2 is FVKESK. CDR3 region: CASSQGIPDYEQYF. The DNA of the CDR3 is TGTGCCAGCAGCCAAGGGATTCCCGACTACGAGCAGTACTTC.